A single sample gave rise to the 24 T cell receptor beta chains below, sequenced in a study of blood T cell repertoires in COVID-19. Libraries were prepared by immunoSEQ multiplex PCR; TCRdb keeps only in-frame clonotypes and omits some of them. Seen here are about 50,000 clones, around 80% observed once, and the top ten hold 20% to 30%. Sequencing was carried out using peripheral blood. The receptor source for this set is a man aged 65 to 85 with acute or convalescent COVID-19.

CDR3 region: CASSLMSGGAGETQYF. In DNA form, the CDR3 reads TGTGCCAGCAGTTTAATGTCGGGGGGCGCGGGAGAGACCCAGTACTTC. The V and J genes are TRBV27 and TRBJ2-5; TRBD2 might be the D (7 bases). Germline values: CDR1 MNHEY, CDR2 SMNVEV (reference sequence). The CDR3 loop spans 16 amino acids. Trimming cost V 2 bases and J 4 bases, with 17 bases left between them.

V usage is TRBV18 and J usage is TRBJ1-4; unclear D gene. The CDR3 extends over 15 amino acids. V lost 3 bases and J lost 0, with 8 bases in between. From germline, CDR1 is KGHSH and CDR2 LQKENI. The CDR3 protein is CASSPAGATNEKLFF. CDR3 coding DNA: TGTGCCAGCTCACCGGCGGGAGCAACTAATGAAAAACTGTTTTTT.

The rearrangement links TRBV24-1 to TRBJ2-5, with D tentatively TRBD2 (6 bases). The CDR3 sequence is 11 residues long. Trimming removed 10 bases at V and 2 bases at J, with 7 bases between. Per germline, CDR1 KGHDR and CDR2 SFDVKD. The CDR3, as DNA: TGTGCCACTCTAGCGCAAGAGACCCAGTACTTC. Translation gives CATLAQETQYF.

The V and J genes are TRBV23-1 and TRBJ2-2; 8 nucleotides match TRBD1. TRBV23-1 is sorted into the ORF group, with uncertain function. Unmatched junction bases numbered 10, after V lost 10 bases and J lost 6 bases. This CDR3 spans 14 amino acids. The CDR3 region is CANRLKTGAGELFF. The DNA of the CDR3 is TGCGCCAACCGTCTTAAGACAGGGGCCGGGGAGCTGTTTTTT.

This rearrangement joins TRBV6-1 to TRBJ2-1; possible D gene TRBD2, 5 bases. Germline loops: CDR1 MNHNS, CDR2 SASEGT. Trimming took 2 bases from V and 10 from J, leaving 21 bases between them. This CDR3 region has 16 residues. Written as DNA, the CDR3 is TGTGCCAGCAGTGAAAGCCCTTTTGGGGATCGGAGGGAGCAGTTCTTC. Encoded protein: CASSESPFGDRREQFF.

DNA of the CDR3: TGTGCCAGCAGTCGAGCCGGGACTAGCTTTTACGAGCAGTACTTC. Its protein product is CASSRAGTSFYEQYF. This rearrangement joins TRBV6-5 to TRBJ2-7; TRBD2 matches at 9 bases. The CDR3 runs to 15 residues. V gave up 5 bases and J gave up 4 bases; unmatched junction bases: 9. Germline loops: CDR1 MNHEY, CDR2 SVGAGI.

CDR3 residues: CASSLRTGGLYEQYF. The CDR3, as DNA: TGTGCCAGCAGCTTACGGACAGGGGGCTTATACGAGCAGTACTTC. The chain carries TRBV7-6 and TRBJ2-7, with 11 bases lining up with TRBD1. Trimming at V came to 2 bases and at J to 4 bases, leaving 4 bases not matched to a gene. Per germline, CDR1 SGHVS and CDR2 FNYEAQ. This CDR3 contains 15 residues.

This clone was recorded only once. The V call is TRBV5-1, the J call TRBJ2-3, with a tentative D call TRBD1 (6 bases). The CDR3 extends over 16 amino acids. Germline V gene sequence: CDR1 SGHRS, CDR2 YFSETQ. Trimming pared 2 bases from V and 4 bases from J, leaving 17 bases between. The CDR3, as DNA: TGCGCCAGCAGCTTCCTAAGTTCCACAGGGCCAGATACGCAGTATTTT. This codes for CASSFLSSTGPDTQYF.

This chain links TRBV6-5 with TRBJ1-4, with a tentative D call TRBD1 (5 bases). V was trimmed by 0 bases and J by 6 bases, leaving 14 bases between them. The CDR3 has 16 residues. The germline CDR1 and CDR2 sequences are MNHEY and SVGAGI. CDR3 residues: CASSYSIRGADEKLFF. The CDR3 nucleotides read TGTGCCAGCAGTTACTCGATAAGGGGTGCTGATGAAAAACTGTTTTTT.

By sample share, this clone is medium-sized. The J gene is TRBJ1-5, the V gene TRBV30; the D is unclear. This CDR3 has 13 amino acids. V dropped 3 bases and J dropped 7 bases, with 13 bases sitting between them. Germline V lookup: CDR1 GTSNPN, CDR2 SVGIG (reference sequence). CDR3 region: CAWSASEGQPQHF. Here the CDR3 DNA reads TGTGCCTGGAGCGCCTCGGAGGGACAGCCCCAGCATTTT.

CDR3 sequence (DNA): TGCGCCAGCAGCCAACCGGCGGGCCTGTCCGCGGCCAAAAACATTCAGTACTTC. Translation gives CASSQPAGLSAAKNIQYF. This rearrangement joins TRBV4-1 to TRBJ2-4; TRBD2 might be the D (5 bases). The CDR3 has 18 amino acids. Germline loops: CDR1 MGHRA, CDR2 YSYEKL. V lost 2 bases and J lost 1, with 18 bases in between.

V gene TRBV2 combines with J gene TRBJ1-4; 7 bases line up with TRBD1. CDR1 and CDR2 from the germline V gene are SNHLY and FYNNEI. The CDR3 totals 14 residues. The trim removed 7 bases at V and 4 bases at J, leaving 6 bases unmatched. This CDR3 is CASTKGQLNEKLFF. The CDR3 nucleotides are TGTGCCAGCACAAAGGGACAGCTTAATGAAAAACTGTTTTTT. Full variable domain (missing parts from reference TRBV2 and TRBJ1-4): EPEVTQTPSHQVTQMGQEVILRCVPISNHLYFYWYRQILGQKVEFLVSFYNNEISEKSEIFDDQFSVERPDGSNFTLKIRSTKLEDSAMYFCASTKGQLNEKLFFGSGTQLSVL.

This clone was seen only a few times. This chain joins TRBV6-2 or TRBV6-3 and TRBJ2-7, with 10 positions matching TRBD1. The CDR3 has 18 amino acids. V was clipped by 0 bases and J by 2 bases; unmatched bases: 10. Per the germline V gene, CDR1 is MNHEY and CDR2 is SVGEGT. The CDR3 coding sequence is TGTGCCAGCAGTTACTCGGGACAGGGGATCTTAGAAACCTACGAGCAGTACTTC. Residues: CASSYSGQGILETYEQYF.

This chain links TRBV7-8 with TRBJ1-6, with unresolved D. Germline V gene lookup returns CDR1 SGHVS and CDR2 FQNEAQ. The CDR3 contains 14 residues. V lost 1 base, J lost 7 bases, and 8 bases lay in between. CDR3 in DNA: TGTGCCAGCAGCTTAGACGGGAAGAATTCACCCCTCCACTTT. It is translated as CASSLDGKNSPLHF.

This sequence joins TRBV3-1 (or the pseudogene TRBV3-2) and TRBJ2-1, with a possible D match to TRBD2 (5 bases). The V end was cut by 8 bases, the J end by 9 bases, with 17 bases between. This CDR3 has 13 amino acids. Per germline, CDR1 LGHDT and CDR2 YNNKEL (reference sequence). Here the CDR3 DNA reads TGTGCCAGCGGATCACTAGTCCTGGGTGAGCAGTTCTTC. This sequence encodes CASGSLVLGEQFF.

The chain is built from TRBV28 and TRBJ2-2, with TRBD2 identical over 7 bases. From germline, CDR1 is MDHEN and CDR2 SYDVKM. V trimming: 2 bases; J trimming: 3 bases; junction bases outside the gene matches: 3. The CDR3 runs to 15 residues. This chain's CDR3 is CASSLGGGDTGELFF. For the CDR3, the DNA is TGTGCCAGCAGTTTAGGGGGAGGGGACACCGGGGAGCTGTTTTTT. Variable domain in full (rest from reference TRBV28 and TRBJ2-2): DVKVTQSSRYLVKRTGEKVFLECVQDMDHENMFWYRQDPGLGLRLIYFSYDVKMKEKGDIPEGYSVSREKKERFSLILESASTNQTSMYLCASSLGGGDTGELFFGEGSRLTVL.

The chain is built from TRBV7-9 and TRBJ2-7; D is unresolved. The CDR3 sequence is 17 residues long. V was shortened by 3 bases and J by 1 base, with 19 bases between the two germline ends. Germline assignment: CDR1 SEHNR and CDR2 FQNEAQ (reference sequence). The CDR3 loop reads CASSFGPLSQRSYEQYF. The CDR3 DNA reads TGTGCCAGCAGCTTCGGTCCGTTATCCCAACGATCCTACGAGCAGTACTTC. The entire variable domain, with the rest obtained from reference TRBV7-9 and TRBJ2-7, is as follows: DTGVSQNPRHKITKRGQNVTFRCDPISEHNRLYWYRQTLGQGPEFLTYFQNEAQLEKSRLLSDRFSAERPKGSFSTLEIQRTEQGDSAMYLCASSFGPLSQRSYEQYFGPGTRLTVT.

In its sample, this clone was seen once. This sequence joins TRBV5-1 and TRBJ2-7; D possibly corresponds to TRBD1 (5 bases). This CDR3 has 15 amino acids. V was cut by 4 bases and J by 3 bases, with 17 bases left in between. Germline CDR1 SGHRS, CDR2 YFSETQ. The CDR3, as DNA: TGCGCCAGCAGCATGTCCCAGGGTTACGACTACGAGCAGTACTTC. Protein sequence: CASSMSQGYDYEQYF. Supplemented by reference TRBV5-1 and TRBJ2-7, the full variable domain reads KAGVTQTPRYLIKTRGQQVTLSCSPISGHRSVSWYQQTPGQGLQFLFEYFSETQRNKGNFPGRFSGRQFSNSRSEMNVSTLELGDSALYLCASSMSQGYDYEQYFGPGTRLTVT.

The DNA of the CDR3 is TGCGCCAGCAGTGATGTCGGACAGGGAGCTAACTATGGCTACACCTTC. Its translation: CASSDVGQGANYGYTF. V gene TRBV10-2 combines with J gene TRBJ1-2; 8 positions agree with TRBD1. V shed 3 bases and J 0 bases; nucleotides not matched to a gene: 6. Germline CDR1 reads WSHSY; CDR2 reads SAAADI. The CDR3 is 16 amino acids.

The chain recombines TRBV7-2 with TRBJ1-1; D is ambiguous. This CDR3 is built from 14 residues. Germline CDR1 SGHTA, CDR2 FQGNSA. Deletions cut 5 bases from V and 1 base from J, with 11 bases between. The CDR3 reads CASSARRGNTEAFF. CDR3 bases: TGTGCCAGCAGCGCACGTCGGGGGAACACTGAAGCTTTCTTT.

The table lists this clone with a count of one. The chain employs TRBV5-6 and TRBJ2-5, with a possible D match to TRBD1 (5 bases). The CDR3 loop spans 13 amino acids. V was shortened by 0 bases and J by 5 bases, with 8 bases between the two germline ends. The germline V gene has CDR1 SGHDT and CDR2 YYEEEE. The chain's CDR3 is CASSLVRDETQYF. As DNA, the CDR3 is TGTGCCAGCAGCTTGGTCAGGGATGAGACCCAGTACTTC.

This clone has only one observation. The chain uses TRBV25-1 and TRBJ1-6; TRBD1 agrees at 9 bases. The CDR3 runs 14 residues. Germline V gives CDR1 MGHDK, CDR2 SYGVNS. The V gene end was trimmed by 6 bases and the J gene end by 7 bases; junction bases not matched to a gene: 4. CDR3: CASSPGQGNSPLHF. As DNA, the CDR3 is TGTGCCAGCAGCCCGGGACAGGGAAATTCACCCCTCCACTTT.

This clone was observed a few times. The chain carries TRBV19 and TRBJ1-2; possible D gene TRBD1, 6 bases. CDR1 is LNHDA and CDR2 is SQIVND in the germline V gene (reference sequence). Trimming left V 2 bases short and J 3 bases short, with 19 bases between. This CDR3 contains 17 residues. The CDR3 reads CASSIWYPTGTHYGYTF. DNA for the CDR3: TGTGCCAGTAGTATATGGTACCCTACCGGGACACACTATGGCTACACCTTC.

The chain employs TRBV30 and TRBJ2-1; TRBD2 is a possible D gene (5 bases). V lost 6 bases and J 1 base, leaving 7 bases between the germline ends. The length of the CDR3 is 12 residues. CDR1 GTSNPN and CDR2 SVGIG come from the germline V gene (reference sequence). The CDR3 spells CACTGSYNEQFF. For the CDR3, the DNA is TGTGCCTGCACGGGGTCCTACAATGAGCAGTTCTTC.